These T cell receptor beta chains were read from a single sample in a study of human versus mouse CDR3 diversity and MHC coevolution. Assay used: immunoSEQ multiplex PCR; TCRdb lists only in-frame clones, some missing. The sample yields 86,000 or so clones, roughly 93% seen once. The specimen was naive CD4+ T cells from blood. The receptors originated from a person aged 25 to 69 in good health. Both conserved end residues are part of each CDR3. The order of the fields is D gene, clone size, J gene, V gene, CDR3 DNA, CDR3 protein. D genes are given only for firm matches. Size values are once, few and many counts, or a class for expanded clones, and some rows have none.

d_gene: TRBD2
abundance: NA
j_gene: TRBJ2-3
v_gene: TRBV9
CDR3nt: TGTGCCAGCAGCCGAGGGGGTACTAGCGGGAGGGCAACAGATACGCAGTATTTT
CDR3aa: CASSRGGTSGRATDTQYF

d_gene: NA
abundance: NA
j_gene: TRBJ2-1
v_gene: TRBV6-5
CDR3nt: TGTGCCAGCAGTTACCTCACAGGGTTAATGAATGAGCAGTTCTTC
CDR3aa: CASSYLTGLMNEQFF

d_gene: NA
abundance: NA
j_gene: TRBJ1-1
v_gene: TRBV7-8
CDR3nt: TGTGCCAGCAGCTTATCCGGGTATACTGAAGCTTTCTTT
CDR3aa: CASSLSGYTEAFF

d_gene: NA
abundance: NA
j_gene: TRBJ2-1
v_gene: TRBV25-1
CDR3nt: TGTGCCAGCAGTGCCGACTACTACAATGAGCAGTTCTTC
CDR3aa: CASSADYYNEQFF

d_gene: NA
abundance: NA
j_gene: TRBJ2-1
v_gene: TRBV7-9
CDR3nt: TGTGCCAGCAGCTCTGCGACAGAGCAGTTCTTC
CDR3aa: CASSSATEQFF

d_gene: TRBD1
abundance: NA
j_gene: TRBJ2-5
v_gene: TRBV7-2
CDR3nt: TGTGCCAGCAGCTTAAGGACAGGGAGAGAGACCCAGTACTTC
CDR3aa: CASSLRTGRETQYF

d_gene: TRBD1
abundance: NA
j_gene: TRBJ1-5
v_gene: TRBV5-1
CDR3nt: TGCGCCAGCAGCTTGAACAGGGGGCCTAATCAGCCCCAGCATTTT
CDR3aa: CASSLNRGPNQPQHF

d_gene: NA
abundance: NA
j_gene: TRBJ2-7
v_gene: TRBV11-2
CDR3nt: TGTGCCAGCAGCTTAGCCGGGGAGTTCGGATACGAGCAGTACTTC
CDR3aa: CASSLAGEFGYEQYF

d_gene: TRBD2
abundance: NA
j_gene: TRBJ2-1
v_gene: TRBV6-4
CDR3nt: TGTGCCAGCAGTCAAAATAGCGGGGGGTCCTACAATGAGCAGTTCTTC
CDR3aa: CASSQNSGGSYNEQFF

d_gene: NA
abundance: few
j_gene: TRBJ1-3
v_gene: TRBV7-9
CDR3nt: TGTGCCAGCAGCTTAAGCCTTGAACAAGGGAGACCTGGAAACACCATATATTTT
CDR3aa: CASSLSLEQGRPGNTIYF

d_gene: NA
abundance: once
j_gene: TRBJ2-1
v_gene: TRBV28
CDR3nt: TGTGCCAGCAGTTTAGATACTAGCATAGATGAGCAGTTCTTC
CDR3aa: CASSLDTSIDEQFF

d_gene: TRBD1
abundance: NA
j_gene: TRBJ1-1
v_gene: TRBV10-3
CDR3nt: TGTGCCATCAGAGCGACAGGGGGGACTGAAGCTTTCTTT
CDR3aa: CAIRATGGTEAFF

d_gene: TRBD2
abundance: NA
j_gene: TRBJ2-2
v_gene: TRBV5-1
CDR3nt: TGCGCCAGCAGTTTAACTAGCGGGAGGACCGGGGAGCTGTTTTTT
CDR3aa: CASSLTSGRTGELFF

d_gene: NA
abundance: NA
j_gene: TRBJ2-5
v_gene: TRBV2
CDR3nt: TGTGCCAGCACGGTCCAAGAGACCCAGTACTTC
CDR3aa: CASTVQETQYF

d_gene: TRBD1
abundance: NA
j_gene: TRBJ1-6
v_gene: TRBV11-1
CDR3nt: TGTGCCAGCAGCTTGCTGACAGGGTATAATTCACCCCTCCACTTT
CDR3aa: CASSLLTGYNSPLHF

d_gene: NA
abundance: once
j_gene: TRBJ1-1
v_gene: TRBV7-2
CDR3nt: TGTGCCAGCAGCTCGGTTCTGCGGGAGACTGAAGCTTTCTTT
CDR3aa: CASSSVLRETEAFF

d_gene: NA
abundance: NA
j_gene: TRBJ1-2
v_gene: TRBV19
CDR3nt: TGTGCCAGTAGACCCTACACGCACCGGGACTATGGCTACACCTTC
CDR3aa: CASRPYTHRDYGYTF

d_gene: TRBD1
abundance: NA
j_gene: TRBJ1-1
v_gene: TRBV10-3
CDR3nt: TGTGCCATCAGCTCGGGACAGACGAACACTGAAGCTTTCTTT
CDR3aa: CAISSGQTNTEAFF

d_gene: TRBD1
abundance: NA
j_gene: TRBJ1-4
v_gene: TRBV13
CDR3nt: TGTGCCAGCAGTCCCGGACAGGGGGCGGTTATCGGTGAAAAACTGTTTTTT
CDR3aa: CASSPGQGAVIGEKLFF

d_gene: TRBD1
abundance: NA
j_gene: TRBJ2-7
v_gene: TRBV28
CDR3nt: TGTGCCAGCAGTCCCAGGGGGACGTTGTACTTC
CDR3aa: CASSPRGTLYF

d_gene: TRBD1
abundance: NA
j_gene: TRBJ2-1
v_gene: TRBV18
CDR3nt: TGTGCCAGCTCTCCCGGACAGGGTTCTACAGACCTCCAGTTCTTC
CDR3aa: CASSPGQGSTDLQFF

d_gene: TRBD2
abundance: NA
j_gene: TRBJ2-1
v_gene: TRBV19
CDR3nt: TGTGCCAGTATCAGCGGGGGGGCCGACGTAGATGAGCAGTTCTTC
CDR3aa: CASISGGADVDEQFF

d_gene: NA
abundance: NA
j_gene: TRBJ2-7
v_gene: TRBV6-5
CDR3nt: TGTGCCAGCAGTTACTCGGGGGCAGGAGGCTACGAGCAGTACTTC
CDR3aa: CASSYSGAGGYEQYF

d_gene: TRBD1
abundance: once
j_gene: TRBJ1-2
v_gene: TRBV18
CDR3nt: TGTGCCAGCTCAGTTCAAGGACAGGGTGGCTATGGCTACACCTTC
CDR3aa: CASSVQGQGGYGYTF

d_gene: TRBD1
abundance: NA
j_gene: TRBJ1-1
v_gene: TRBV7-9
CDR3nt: TGTGCCAGCAGCCAAACCTTCGGGACAGGGGGCACTGAAGCTTTCTTT
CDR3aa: CASSQTFGTGGTEAFF

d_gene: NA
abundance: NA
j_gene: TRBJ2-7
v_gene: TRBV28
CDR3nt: TGTGCCAGCAGTTTCCCCCCTCTCTCCTACGAGCAGTACTTC
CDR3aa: CASSFPPLSYEQYF

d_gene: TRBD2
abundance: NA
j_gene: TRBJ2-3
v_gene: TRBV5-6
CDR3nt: TGTGCCAGCAGCTTCGGGGTTAGCGGGACAGATACGCAGTATTTT
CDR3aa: CASSFGVSGTDTQYF

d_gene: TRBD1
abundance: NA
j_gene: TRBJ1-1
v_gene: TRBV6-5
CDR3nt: TGTGCCAGCAGCATACAGGGGCGGAACACTGAAGCTTTCTTT
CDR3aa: CASSIQGRNTEAFF

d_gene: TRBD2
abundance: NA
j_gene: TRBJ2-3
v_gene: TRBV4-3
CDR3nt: TGCGCCAGCAGCCAAGATTCGGCTAGCGGGGGTCCAGATACGCAGTATTTT
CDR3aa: CASSQDSASGGPDTQYF

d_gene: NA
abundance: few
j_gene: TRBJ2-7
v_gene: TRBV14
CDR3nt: TGTGCCAGCAGCCCGCTCAGGGGCGGGAGAGGATACGAGCAGTACTTC
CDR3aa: CASSPLRGGRGYEQYF

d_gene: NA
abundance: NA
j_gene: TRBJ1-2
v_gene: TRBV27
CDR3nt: TGTGCCAGCAGTCGGGCGGGGGGCCCGGACTATGGCTACACCTTC
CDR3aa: CASSRAGGPDYGYTF

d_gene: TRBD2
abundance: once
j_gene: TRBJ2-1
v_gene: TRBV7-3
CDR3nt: TGTGCCAGCAGCTTAACGTTCAGCGGGGGGTATAATGAGCAGTTCTTC
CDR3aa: CASSLTFSGGYNEQFF

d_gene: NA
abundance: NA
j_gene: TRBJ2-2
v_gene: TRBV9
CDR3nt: TGTGCCAGCAGCGTAGAACTCCTCGGTACTAACACCGGGGAGCTGTTTTTT
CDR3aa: CASSVELLGTNTGELFF

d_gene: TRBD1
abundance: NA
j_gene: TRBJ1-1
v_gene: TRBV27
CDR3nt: TGTGCCAGCAGTTTGCTACGACAGGGGCAGAGTAAAGCTGAAGCTTTCTTT
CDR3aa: CASSLLRQGQSKAEAFF

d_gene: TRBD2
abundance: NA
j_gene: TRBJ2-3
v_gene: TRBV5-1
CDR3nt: TGCGCCAGCAGCTCAGTTGGAGTAGCGGGGGCTAGCACAGATACGCAGTATTTT
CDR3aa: CASSSVGVAGASTDTQYF

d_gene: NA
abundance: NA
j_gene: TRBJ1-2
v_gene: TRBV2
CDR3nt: TGTGCCAGCAGTCGGGGAGAGGGCAACTATGGCTACACCTTC
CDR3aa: CASSRGEGNYGYTF

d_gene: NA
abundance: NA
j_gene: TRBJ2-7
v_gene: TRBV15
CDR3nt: TGTGCCACCAGCAGAGGAGGGCAGGCTCTCTCCTACGAGCAGTACTTC
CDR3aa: CATSRGGQALSYEQYF

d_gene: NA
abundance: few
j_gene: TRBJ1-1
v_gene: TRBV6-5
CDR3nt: TGTGCCAGCAGTTACTCGACAGGATTGGTCACTGAAGCTTTCTTT
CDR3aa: CASSYSTGLVTEAFF

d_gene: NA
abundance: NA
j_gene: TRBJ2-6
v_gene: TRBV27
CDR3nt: TGTGCCAGCAGGAAAATGGACAGCTCTGGGGCCAACGTCCTGACTTTC
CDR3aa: CASRKMDSSGANVLTF

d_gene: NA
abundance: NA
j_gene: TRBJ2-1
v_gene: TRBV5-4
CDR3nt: TGTGCCAGCAGCTTGATCGCGTCCGACAATGAGCAGTTCTTC
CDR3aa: CASSLIASDNEQFF

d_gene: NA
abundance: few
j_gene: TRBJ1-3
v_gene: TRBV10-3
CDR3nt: TGTGCCATCAGTGACTTCGGGAACACCATATATTTT
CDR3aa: CAISDFGNTIYF

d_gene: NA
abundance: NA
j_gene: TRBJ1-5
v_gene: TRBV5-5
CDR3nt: TGTGCCAGCAGCTTGGCCGGGATCAATCAGCCCCAGCATTTT
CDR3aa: CASSLAGINQPQHF

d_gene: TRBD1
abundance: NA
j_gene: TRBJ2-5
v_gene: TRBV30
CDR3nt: TGTGCCTGGGGGGGACAGGGACAAGAGACCCAGTACTTC
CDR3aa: CAWGGQGQETQYF

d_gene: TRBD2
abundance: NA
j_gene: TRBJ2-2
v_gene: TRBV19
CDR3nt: TGTGCCAGTAGTAGTCTATTCGGGAAGGGGACTAGCGGGAAGAACAGGGAGCTGTTTTTT
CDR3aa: CASSSLFGKGTSGKNRELFF

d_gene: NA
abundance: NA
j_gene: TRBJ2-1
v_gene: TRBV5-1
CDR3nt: TGCGCCAGCAGCTTCGGGGAGGAGTTTATCGCCTACAATGAGCAGTTCTTC
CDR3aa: CASSFGEEFIAYNEQFF